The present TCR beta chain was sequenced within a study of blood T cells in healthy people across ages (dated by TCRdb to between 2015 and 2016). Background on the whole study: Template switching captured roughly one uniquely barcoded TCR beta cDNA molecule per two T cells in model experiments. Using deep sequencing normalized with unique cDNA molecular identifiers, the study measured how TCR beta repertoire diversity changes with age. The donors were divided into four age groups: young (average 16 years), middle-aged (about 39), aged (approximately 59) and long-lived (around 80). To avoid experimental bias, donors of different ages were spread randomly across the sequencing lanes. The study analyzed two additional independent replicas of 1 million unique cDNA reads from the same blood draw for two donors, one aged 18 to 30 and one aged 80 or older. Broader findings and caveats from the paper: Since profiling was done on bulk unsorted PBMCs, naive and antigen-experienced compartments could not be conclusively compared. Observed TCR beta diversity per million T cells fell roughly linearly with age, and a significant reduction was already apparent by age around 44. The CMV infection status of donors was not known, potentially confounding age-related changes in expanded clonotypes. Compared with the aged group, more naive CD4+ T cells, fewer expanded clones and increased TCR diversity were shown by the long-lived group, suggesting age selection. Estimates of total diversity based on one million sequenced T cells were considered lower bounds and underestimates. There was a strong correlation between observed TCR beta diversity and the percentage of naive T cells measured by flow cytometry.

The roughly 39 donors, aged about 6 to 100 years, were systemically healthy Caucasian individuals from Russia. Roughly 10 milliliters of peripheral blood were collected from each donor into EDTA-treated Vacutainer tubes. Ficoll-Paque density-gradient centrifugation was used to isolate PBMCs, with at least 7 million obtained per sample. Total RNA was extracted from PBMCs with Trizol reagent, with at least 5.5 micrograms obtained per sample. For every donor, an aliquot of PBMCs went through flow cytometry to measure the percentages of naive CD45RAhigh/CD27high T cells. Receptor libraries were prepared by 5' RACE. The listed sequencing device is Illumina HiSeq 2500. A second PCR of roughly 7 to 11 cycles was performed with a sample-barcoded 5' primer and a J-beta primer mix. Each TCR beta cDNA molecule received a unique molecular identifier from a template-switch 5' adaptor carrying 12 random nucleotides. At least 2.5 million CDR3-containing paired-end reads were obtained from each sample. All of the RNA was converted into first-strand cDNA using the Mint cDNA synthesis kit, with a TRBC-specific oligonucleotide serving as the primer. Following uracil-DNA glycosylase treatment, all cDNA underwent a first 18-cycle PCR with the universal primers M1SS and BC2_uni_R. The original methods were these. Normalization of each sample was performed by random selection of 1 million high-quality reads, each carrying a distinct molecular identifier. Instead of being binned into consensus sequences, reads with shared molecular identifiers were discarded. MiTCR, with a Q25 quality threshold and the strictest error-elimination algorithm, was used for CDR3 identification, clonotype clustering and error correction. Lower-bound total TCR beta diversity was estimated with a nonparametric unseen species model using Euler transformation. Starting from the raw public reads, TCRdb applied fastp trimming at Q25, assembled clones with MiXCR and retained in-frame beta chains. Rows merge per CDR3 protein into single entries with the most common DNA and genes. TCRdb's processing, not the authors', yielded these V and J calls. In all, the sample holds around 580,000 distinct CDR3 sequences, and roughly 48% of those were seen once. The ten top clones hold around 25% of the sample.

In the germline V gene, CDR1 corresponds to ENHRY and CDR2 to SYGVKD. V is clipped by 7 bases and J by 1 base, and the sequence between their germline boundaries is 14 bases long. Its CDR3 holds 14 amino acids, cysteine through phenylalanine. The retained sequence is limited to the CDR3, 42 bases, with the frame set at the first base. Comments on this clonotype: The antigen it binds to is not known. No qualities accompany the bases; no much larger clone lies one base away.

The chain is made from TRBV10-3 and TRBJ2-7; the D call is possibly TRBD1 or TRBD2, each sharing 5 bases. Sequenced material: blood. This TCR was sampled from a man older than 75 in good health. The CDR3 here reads CAIMPRAGSYEQYF. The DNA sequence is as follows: TGTGCCATCATGCCCAGGGCGGGTTCCTACGAGCAGTACTTC.